These 9 T cell receptor beta chains were all obtained from the same sample, sequenced in a study of CD8 T cells in ankylosing spondylitis. TCRdb called the 5' RACE reads again in MiXCR, with one record for every CDR3 protein. The data show 85,000 to 90,000 distinct CDR3 sequences, 27% seen once. The sequencing input was blood, either unsorted or a sorted T cell fraction (not recorded which). Receptor source: a male donor with ankylosing spondylitis or in good health (not recorded which).

V and J are TRBV24-1 and TRBJ2-4; D is perhaps TRBD1 (5 bases). CDR1 KGHDR and CDR2 SFDVKD come from the germline V gene. The CDR3 extends over 12 amino acids. Deletions cut 3 bases from V and 6 bases from J, with 5 bases between. CDR3 nucleotides: TGTGCCACCAGTGATCAGGGAAACATTCAGTACTTC. It encodes CATSDQGNIQYF.

The chain has TRBV12-3 or TRBV12-4 and TRBJ2-1, with D hard to call. V shed 5 bases and J shed 9 bases, with 11 bases lying between them. There are 12 residues in the CDR3. CDR3 loop: CASSPRLIEQFF. CDR3 in DNA: TGTGCCAGCAGTCCCCGGCTAATTGAGCAGTTCTTC.

This clonotype appeared a few times. A junction end diverges from the germline sequence, so it may reflect a read error. V is TRBV7-7 and J is TRBJ2-1; TRBD2 matches 7 bases. This CDR3 has 15 residues. The V gene's germline CDR1 is SSHAT and CDR2 FNYEAQ (reference sequence). The CDR3 region is CASSAGLVSYNEQFF. The CDR3 nucleotides are TGTGCTAGCAGCGCTGGACTAGTTTCCTACAATGAGCAGTTCTTC.

The chain carries TRBV5-1 and TRBJ1-1; 7 bases are shared with TRBD1. J lost 11 bases, V lost 5 bases, and 15 bases had no gene match. Germline CDR1 is SGHRS and CDR2 is YFSETQ. The CDR3 totals 14 residues. This CDR3 is CASRIGGQDRSAFF. For the CDR3, the DNA is TGCGCCAGCAGGATTGGAGGACAGGACAGGTCCGCTTTCTTT. Using reference TRBV5-1 and TRBJ1-1 for the parts outside the CDR3, the full variable domain is KAGVTQTPRYLIKTRGQQVTLSCSPISGHRSVSWYQQTPGQGLQFLFEYFSETQRNKGNFPGRFSGRQFSNSRSEMNVSTLELGDSALYLCASRIGGQDRSAFFGQGTRLTVV.

Points on this clonotype: The junction differs from germline at one of its ends, possibly a read error. The CDR3 sequence is CASRLIRGEQFF. In nucleotides, the CDR3 is TGTGCTAGCAGACTAATCCGGGGTGAGCAGTTCTTC. V and J are TRBV7-7 and TRBJ2-1, with a tentative D call TRBD2 (5 bases). Looked up from germline, CDR1 is SSHAT and CDR2 is FNYEAQ (reference sequence). This CDR3 is built from 12 residues.

There are a few counts of this clonotype. This rearrangement joins TRBV20-1 to TRBJ2-7, with 7 bases aligning to TRBD1. The CDR3 totals 12 residues. V lost 7 bases and J lost 9; bases outside the gene matches: 12. The germline V gene has CDR1 DFQATT and CDR2 SNEGSKA (reference sequence). The CDR3 DNA reads as TGCAGTGGACTGGACAGGCGTAGAGGGCAGTACTTC. Its protein is CSGLDRRRGQYF.

This clonotype was seen only once. This chain links TRBV6-5 with TRBJ1-2; 7 bases map to TRBD1. CDR3 length equals 16 residues. The J segment lost 2 bases and the V segment lost 4 bases, leaving 10 bases of the junction unmatched. Looked up from germline, CDR1 is MNHEY and CDR2 is SVGAGI. In DNA, the CDR3 is TGTGCCAGCAGTTCCGCTCGACAGGGATTGAACTATGGCTACACCTTC. Amino acid sequence: CASSSARQGLNYGYTF.

The rearrangement uses TRBV7-8 and TRBJ2-1, with 7 bases aligning to TRBD2. Trimming cost V 1 base and J 7 bases; bases outside gene matches: 13. Germline assignment: CDR1 SGHVS and CDR2 FQNEAQ. This CDR3 has 17 amino acids. The CDR3 DNA reads as TGTGCCAGCAGCTTAGATCTTAGCGGGTCTTTGGGAAATGAGCAGTTCTTC. Residues: CASSLDLSGSLGNEQFF.

This clonotype was counted only a few times. The rearrangement joins TRBV6-1 to TRBJ2-2; 9 bases are shared with TRBD1. The CDR3 spans 15 residues. V shed 10 bases, J shed 6 bases, and the junction held 12 bases outside the gene matches. CDR1 is MNHNS, CDR2 SASEGT, per germline. CDR3 loop: CATNPDRGSAGELFF. In DNA form, the CDR3 reads TGTGCCACCAACCCGGACAGGGGATCGGCCGGGGAGCTGTTTTTT.